The T cell receptor (beta chain) described here comes from a study of human T cells and chemical hapten exposure. Study as a whole: A 2 cm by 2 cm inner upper arm patch received 2% DPC for sensitization. Points from the study as a whole: Because all patients had alopecia, their immune responses might differ from healthy ones.

TCRdb re-analysed the RACE reads in MiXCR, keeping a single row per CDR3 protein. The sample includes just over 80,000 distinct CDR3 sequences, 9.5% to 12% of them seen just once. Documented time point: patch test 1, 2 weeks after DPC sensitization. Treatment meaning: therapeutic diphenylcyclopropenone sensitization with weekly scalp DPC. CDR1 is WSHSY and CDR2 is SAAADI in the germline V gene. The CDR3 totals 13 residues. This clonotype was counted many times. The target antigen is unknown. One end of the junction does not line up with germline, which may come from a read error. The clonotype originates from a woman aged 45-65 years with alopecia areata. Some clones in this sample may be carry-over from other donors' samples. This specimen consisted of whole blood, obtained in connection with sensitization to the hapten diphenylcyclopropenone (DPC). This rearrangement joins TRBV10-2 to TRBJ2-7; a weak D match, TRBD2 (5 bases). In nucleotides, the CDR3 is TGCGCCAGCACTGAGGGAGCCTTAAGGGAGCAGTACTTC. Translating it yields CASTEGALREQYF.